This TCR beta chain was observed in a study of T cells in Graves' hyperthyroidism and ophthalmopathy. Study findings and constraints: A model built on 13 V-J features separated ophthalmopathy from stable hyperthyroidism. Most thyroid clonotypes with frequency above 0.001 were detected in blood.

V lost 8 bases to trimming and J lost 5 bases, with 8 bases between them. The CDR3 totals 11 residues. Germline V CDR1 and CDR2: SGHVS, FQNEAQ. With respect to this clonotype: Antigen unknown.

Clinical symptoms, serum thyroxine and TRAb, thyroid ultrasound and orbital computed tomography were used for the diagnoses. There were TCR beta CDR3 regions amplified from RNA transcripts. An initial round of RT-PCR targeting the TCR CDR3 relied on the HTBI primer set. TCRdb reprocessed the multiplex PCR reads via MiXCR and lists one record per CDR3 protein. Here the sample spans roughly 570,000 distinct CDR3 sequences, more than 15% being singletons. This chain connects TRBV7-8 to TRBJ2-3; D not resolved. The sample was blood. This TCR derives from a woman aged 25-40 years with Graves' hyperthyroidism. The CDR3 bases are TGTGCCAGCCAACTCGGAGATACGCAGTATTTT. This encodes CASQLGDTQYF.